These 13 T cell receptor beta chains were sequenced from one sample in a study of blood T cell repertoires in COVID-19. Method: immunoSEQ multiplex PCR; TCRdb's copy keeps in-frame clones and lacks some. The repertoire has about 300,000 clones, about 93% of them found once; the top ten carry about 7%. Sequencing used peripheral blood. These receptors originate from a woman under 40 with COVID-19, enrolled during active disease.

The chain employs TRBV4-1 and TRBJ2-2; D is perhaps TRBD2 (5 bases). CDR1 is MGHRA and CDR2 is YSYEKL in the germline V gene. The CDR3 extends over 17 amino acids. Trimming took 1 base from V and 4 from J, leaving 16 bases between them. Here the CDR3 reads CASSQGNLVGSTGELFF. DNA of the CDR3: TGCGCCAGCAGCCAAGGCAATCTTGTGGGGAGCACCGGGGAGCTGTTTTTT.

The chain couples TRBV3-1 (or the pseudogene TRBV3-2) to TRBJ2-5, with 9 bases aligning to TRBD2. The CDR3 is 17 amino acids. V shed 0 bases, J shed 1 base, and the junction held 6 bases outside the gene matches. Germline V gene lookup returns CDR1 LGHDT and CDR2 YNNKEL (reference sequence). The CDR3 loop reads CASSQELTSGIQETQYF. In DNA, the CDR3 is TGTGCCAGCAGCCAAGAGTTGACTAGCGGCATCCAAGAGACCCAGTACTTC.

This clone appeared once. The chain carries TRBV30 and TRBJ1-2, with D perhaps TRBD1 (5 bases). Germline CDR1 GTSNPN, CDR2 SVGIG (reference sequence). CDR3 size: 12 residues. V lost 2 bases to trimming and J lost 8 bases, with 12 bases between them. This CDR3 is CAWSPGIGGYTF. The CDR3 coding sequence is TGTGCCTGGAGTCCAGGGATAGGGGGCTACACCTTC.

The chain carries TRBV28 and TRBJ1-5; perhaps TRBD1 as D (6 bases). Trimming cost V 5 bases and J 7 bases, with 12 bases left between them. The CDR3 consists of 13 residues. The germline V gene encodes CDR1 MDHEN and CDR2 SYDVKM. The CDR3 here is CASSPPRGQPQHF. CDR3 nucleotides: TGTGCCAGCAGTCCACCCAGGGGCCAGCCCCAGCATTTT.

The gene calls are TRBV9 and TRBJ2-1; 8 bases map to TRBD2. The CDR3 has 16 amino acids. From germline, CDR1 is SGDLS and CDR2 YYNGEE. V shed 1 base, J shed 8 bases, and the junction held 11 bases outside the gene matches. CDR3 nucleotides: TGTGCCAGCAGCGTATCTCCTGGACTAGCTCCCCATGAGCAGTTCTTC. Encoded protein: CASSVSPGLAPHEQFF.

This clone was detected ten times or more. V usage is TRBV19 and J usage is TRBJ1-2; D gene uncertain. The CDR3 consists of 14 residues. Trimming removed 4 bases at V and 4 bases at J, with 13 bases between. Germline V lookup: CDR1 LNHDA, CDR2 SQIVND (reference sequence). As DNA, the CDR3 is TGTGCCAGTAGTAACTATGGGGAGGGCTATGGCTACACCTTC. Encoded protein: CASSNYGEGYGYTF. Together with reference TRBV19 and TRBJ1-2, the CDR3 gives the full variable domain: DGGITQSPKYLFRKEGQNVTLSCEQNLNHDAMYWYRQDPGQGLRLIYYSQIVNDFQKGDIAEGYSVSREKKESFPLTVTSAQKNPTAFYLCASSNYGEGYGYTFGSGTRLTVV.

The rearrangement uses TRBV27 and TRBJ2-1, with TRBD2 matching 8 bases. This CDR3 is 14 amino acids long. CDR1 and CDR2 (germline): MNHEY, SMNVEV (reference sequence). After removal of 10 bases from V and 4 bases from J, the junction contained 9 bases not matched to a gene. CDR3 DNA: TGTGCCACCGTCCCAGCGGGAGCTTACAATGAGCAGTTCTTC. Its protein is CATVPAGAYNEQFF.

The chain couples TRBV7-9 to TRBJ1-5; no clear D. CDR3 length: 15 amino acids. CDR1 and CDR2 (germline): SEHNR, FQNEAQ (reference sequence). V lost 3 bases, J lost 6 bases, and 15 bases lay in between. The CDR3 loop reads CASSLGRSGRQPQHF. CDR3 DNA: TGTGCCAGCAGCTTGGGGAGGTCCGGGCGTCAGCCCCAGCATTTT.

V and J are TRBV6-5 and TRBJ1-1; possibly TRBD1 for D (5 bases). Between the trimmed V and J ends, which lost 6 bases and 0 bases, there was a span of 11 bases. This CDR3 comprises 14 residues. Germline V gives CDR1 MNHEY, CDR2 SVGAGI. The CDR3 spells CASSSGRMNTEAFF. The CDR3 bases are TGTGCCAGCAGCTCAGGGCGGATGAACACTGAAGCTTTCTTT.

The rearrangement links TRBV19 to TRBJ2-6, with a possible D match to TRBD1 (5 bases). Germline V gene data show CDR1 as LNHDA and CDR2 as SQIVND (reference sequence). The CDR3 loop spans 18 amino acids. V was shortened by 5 bases and J by 1 base, with 18 bases between the two germline ends. CDR3 bases: TGTGCCAGTAGTCTTAGAACAGGTCAACTTTCTGGGGCCAACGTCCTGACTTTC. The encoded protein is CASSLRTGQLSGANVLTF.

The chain has TRBV27 and TRBJ2-6, with D maybe TRBD1 (5 bases). V was clipped by 4 bases and J by 2 bases, with 9 bases between them. CDR3 length equals 15 residues. The germline V gene encodes CDR1 MNHEY and CDR2 SMNVEV (reference sequence). This CDR3 reads CASSSQGAGANVLTF. CDR3 coding DNA: TGTGCCAGCAGTTCTCAGGGTGCTGGGGCCAACGTCCTGACTTTC.

The gene calls are TRBV27 and TRBJ2-1; 10 nucleotides agree with TRBD2. In germline, CDR1 is MNHEY, CDR2 SMNVEV (reference sequence). Germline trimming cut 10 bases from V and 0 bases from J; bases unmatched to any gene: 18. The CDR3 length is 19 residues. In nucleotides, the CDR3 is TGTGCCACCGTGGAGACTAGCGGGCGGAAGAGGAGCTCCTACAATGAGCAGTTCTTC. It translates to CATVETSGRKRSSYNEQFF.

The chain recombines TRBV5-1 with TRBJ1-3; 8 positions match TRBD1. CDR3 size: 15 residues. The V gene end was trimmed by 3 bases and the J gene end by 4 bases; junction bases not matched to a gene: 6. CDR1 and CDR2 (germline): SGHRS, YFSETQ. The CDR3 loop is CASSSDRGLGNTIYF. The CDR3 bases are TGCGCCAGCAGCTCCGACAGGGGTCTAGGAAACACCATATATTTT. The whole variable domain, filled in from reference TRBV5-1 and TRBJ1-3, reads KAGVTQTPRYLIKTRGQQVTLSCSPISGHRSVSWYQQTPGQGLQFLFEYFSETQRNKGNFPGRFSGRQFSNSRSEMNVSTLELGDSALYLCASSSDRGLGNTIYFGEGSWLTVV.